The sequence of this T cell receptor beta chain was determined in a study of T cell responses to AZD1222 COVID-19 vaccine. The CDR3 runs 16 residues. Germline V CDR1 and CDR2: SGDLS, YYNGEE. V was shortened by 4 bases and J by 0 bases, with 14 bases between the two germline ends. Points from the study as a whole: Most donors were white British and more were female, and clonal diversity was possibly underestimated. Compared with day 0, the breadth and depth of the Spike-specific TCR repertoire rose significantly after two doses of AZD1222.

Method: immunoSEQ multiplex PCR; TCRdb's copy keeps in-frame clones and lacks some. The sample lists about 170,000 clones; less than 95% were seen once. This clone was picked up many times. The target antigen is unknown. The clonotype was recovered from an adult in good health. The chain links TRBV9 to TRBJ1-3, with D maybe TRBD1 (5 bases). The material sequenced was peripheral blood, taken on day 0 of AZD1222 vaccination. The CDR3 reads CASSLQRQHSGNTIYF. Written as DNA, the CDR3 is TGTGCCAGCAGCTTACAAAGACAGCACTCTGGAAACACCATATATTTT.